These T cell receptor beta chains were read from a single sample in a study of blood T cells in healthy people across ages. From the 5' RACE reads, TCRdb called clonotypes with MiXCR, one entry per CDR3 protein. The table lists under 2,000,000 distinct CDR3 sequences, 40% to 55% of them singletons. The sequenced sample consisted of blood. The receptors here all came from a woman aged 35 to 49 in good health. The CDR3 runs from the conserved cysteine through the conserved F or W. Fields, in order: clone size, D gene, J gene, V gene, CDR3 DNA, CDR3 protein. D genes are given only for firm matches. A row's size may be missing; if present it is once, few, many or a size class.

clone_size: few
d_call: TRBD1
j_call: TRBJ1-5
v_call: TRBV5-5
cdr3_nt: TGTGCCAGCAGTTTCGGACAGGACAATCAGCCCCAGCATTTT
cdr3_aa: CASSFGQDNQPQHF

clone_size: NA
d_call: NA
j_call: TRBJ2-3
v_call: TRBV7-2
cdr3_nt: TGTGCCAGCAGCTATAATCAGGGAGATACGCAGTATTTT
cdr3_aa: CASSYNQGDTQYF

clone_size: few
d_call: NA
j_call: TRBJ2-5
v_call: TRBV20-1
cdr3_nt: TGCAGTGCCCGACGGCCGGGAAACCAAGAGACCCAGTACTTC
cdr3_aa: CSARRPGNQETQYF

clone_size: NA
d_call: NA
j_call: TRBJ2-5
v_call: TRBV7-2
cdr3_nt: TGTGCCAGCAACTCAGGGCAGGGGGAGACCCAGTACTTC
cdr3_aa: CASNSGQGETQYF

clone_size: few
d_call: NA
j_call: TRBJ2-4
v_call: TRBV25-1
cdr3_nt: TGTGCCAGCAGTGGGCACTTTGGCGGGGATGTTCGTGGGCAGTACTTC
cdr3_aa: CASSGHFGGDVRGQYF

clone_size: few
d_call: NA
j_call: TRBJ2-5
v_call: TRBV11-2
cdr3_nt: TGTGCCAGCAGCTTAGATTGGGCACGAGAGACCCAGTACTTC
cdr3_aa: CASSLDWARETQYF

clone_size: many
d_call: NA
j_call: TRBJ1-2
v_call: TRBV6-2/TRBV6-3
cdr3_nt: TGTGCCAGCAGTCCTAGGGGGGGCGCTAACTATGGCTACACCTTC
cdr3_aa: CASSPRGGANYGYTF

clone_size: NA
d_call: NA
j_call: TRBJ2-6
v_call: TRBV4-2
cdr3_nt: TGTGCCAGCAGCCAGTGGGGAGACAGGGAGGCTGGGGCCAACGTCCTGACTTTC
cdr3_aa: CASSQWGDREAGANVLTF

clone_size: NA
d_call: NA
j_call: TRBJ2-7
v_call: TRBV6-2/TRBV6-3
cdr3_nt: TGTGCCAGCATTTACTATTACAGCCCTTACGAGCAGTACTTC
cdr3_aa: CASIYYYSPYEQYF

clone_size: few
d_call: NA
j_call: TRBJ2-5
v_call: TRBV4-1
cdr3_nt: TGCGCCAGCAGCCAAGTGCTTGTCCGAGAGACCCAGTACTTC
cdr3_aa: CASSQVLVRETQYF

clone_size: NA
d_call: NA
j_call: TRBJ2-1
v_call: TRBV11-2
cdr3_nt: TGTGCCAGCAGCGGGTACAAGGAGCAGTTCTTC
cdr3_aa: CASSGYKEQFF

clone_size: NA
d_call: TRBD1
j_call: TRBJ1-2
v_call: TRBV7-3
cdr3_nt: TGTGCCAGCAGCCTGACAGGGGCCCCAGAACCCTATGGCTACACCTTC
cdr3_aa: CASSLTGAPEPYGYTF

clone_size: NA
d_call: TRBD2
j_call: TRBJ2-7
v_call: TRBV20-1
cdr3_nt: TGCAGTGCTAGAATAGCGGGGGACATTCCCTACGAGCAGTACTTC
cdr3_aa: CSARIAGDIPYEQYF

clone_size: NA
d_call: TRBD2
j_call: TRBJ2-7
v_call: TRBV20-1
cdr3_nt: TGCAGTGCTAGATTCCTAGCGGGGGCCCTAAGCTCCTACGAGCAGTACTTC
cdr3_aa: CSARFLAGALSSYEQYF

clone_size: many
d_call: TRBD2
j_call: TRBJ2-1
v_call: TRBV6-5
cdr3_nt: TGTGCCAGCAGTCATACTAGCGGGGGGGTGGATGAGCAGTTCTTC
cdr3_aa: CASSHTSGGVDEQFF

clone_size: NA
d_call: NA
j_call: TRBJ1-4
v_call: TRBV24-1
cdr3_nt: TGTGCCACCAGTGACATTAATGAAAAACTGTTTTTT
cdr3_aa: CATSDINEKLFF

clone_size: once
d_call: NA
j_call: TRBJ1-4
v_call: TRBV20-1
cdr3_nt: TGCAGTGCTAGAGAGGACCTTAATAATGAAAAACTGTTTTTT
cdr3_aa: CSAREDLNNEKLFF

clone_size: NA
d_call: TRBD1
j_call: TRBJ2-3
v_call: TRBV10-3
cdr3_nt: TGTGCCATCAGTGTTCCGGGACAGTCCACAGATACGCAGTATTTT
cdr3_aa: CAISVPGQSTDTQYF

clone_size: NA
d_call: TRBD1
j_call: TRBJ2-5
v_call: TRBV9
cdr3_nt: TGTGCCAGCAGCGTAGCTTTAGGGGGCATGGGATTACAATACCAAGAGACCCAGTACTTC
cdr3_aa: CASSVALGGMGLQYQETQYF

clone_size: NA
d_call: NA
j_call: TRBJ1-2
v_call: TRBV18
cdr3_nt: TGTGCCAGCTCACCACAGGCGTCACTACCCCTTGGCTACACCTTC
cdr3_aa: CASSPQASLPLGYTF

clone_size: NA
d_call: NA
j_call: TRBJ2-6
v_call: TRBV28
cdr3_nt: TGTGCCAGCAGTTGGTGGGGGCCCGGGGCCAACGTCCTGACTTTC
cdr3_aa: CASSWWGPGANVLTF

clone_size: NA
d_call: NA
j_call: TRBJ1-2
v_call: TRBV20-1
cdr3_nt: TGCAGTGCCACGGGGACGGAGAACTATGGCTACACCTTC
cdr3_aa: CSATGTENYGYTF

clone_size: few
d_call: NA
j_call: TRBJ2-1
v_call: TRBV20-1
cdr3_nt: TGCAGTGCTAGAATCAACAATGAGCAGTTCTTC
cdr3_aa: CSARINNEQFF

clone_size: few
d_call: TRBD2
j_call: TRBJ2-1
v_call: TRBV20-1
cdr3_nt: TGCAGTGCTAACAGACTAGCGGTGACTCTACCTGGGGAGCAGTTCTTC
cdr3_aa: CSANRLAVTLPGEQFF

clone_size: NA
d_call: NA
j_call: TRBJ1-2
v_call: TRBV3-1
cdr3_nt: TGTGCCTGCAGCCAAGACAGGAGGTATGGCTACACCTTC
cdr3_aa: CACSQDRRYGYTF

clone_size: NA
d_call: TRBD1
j_call: TRBJ1-2
v_call: TRBV4-3
cdr3_nt: TGCGCCAGCAGCAAACTTAGAGGGGGCACTTCATATGGCTACACCTTC
cdr3_aa: CASSKLRGGTSYGYTF